Listed below are T cell receptor beta chains from one sample, sequenced in a study of patients and donors after allogeneic stem cell transplantation. TCRdb re-called the RT-PCR reads through MiXCR, storing one row per CDR3 protein. The table lists roughly 880,000 distinct CDR3 sequences, approximately 19% of them singletons. Specimen: blood, either unsorted or a sorted T cell fraction (not recorded which). Source of these receptors: a human donor who was either an allogeneic HSCT recipient or a stem cell or donor lymphocyte infusion donor (not recorded which). It is not recorded whose cells these are; they may come from a transplant donor. The CDR3 runs from the conserved cysteine through the conserved F or W. The order of the fields is clone size, V gene, D gene, J gene, CDR3 DNA, CDR3 protein. A D gene is named only where the DNA matches it firmly. Expanded clones get a size class; other rows say once, few or many, or leave the size out.

>NA|TRBV29-1|TRBD2|TRBJ2-2
TGCAGCGTTGAAGGACTAGCGGGAGTTGGCTTCACCGGGGAGCTGTTTTTT
CSVEGLAGVGFTGELFF
>NA|TRBV7-6|NA|TRBJ1-1
TGTGCCAGCAGCTTAGTCAGTTACACTGAAGCTTTCTTT
CASSLVSYTEAFF
>few|TRBV6-2/TRBV6-3|TRBD2|TRBJ2-5
TGTGCCAGCAGATCACCGGGACTAGCGGGGGGCCAAGAGACCCAGTACTTC
CASRSPGLAGGQETQYF
>NA|TRBV20-1|TRBD2|TRBJ2-1
TGCAGTGCTAGAGTCGCCGGGACTAGCGGGGCCTCCTACAATGAGCAGTTCTTC
CSARVAGTSGASYNEQFF
>few|TRBV7-3|NA|TRBJ2-3
TGTGCCAGCACCCTAGAGCTGGGTACGCAGTATTTT
CASTLELGTQYF
>NA|TRBV4-3|NA|TRBJ2-2
TGCGCCAGCAGCCTCCTCATCGCGGGGGCCGGAGGAACCGGGGAGCTGTTTTTT
CASSLLIAGAGGTGELFF
>NA|TRBV5-5|NA|TRBJ2-4
TGTGCCAGCAGCTTGGTACAAAGAAACATTCAGTACTTC
CASSLVQRNIQYF
>NA|TRBV6-4|NA|TRBJ1-1
TGTGCCAGCAGTGAGTCGTGGGGGCCGGGGACTGAAGCTTTCTTT
CASSESWGPGTEAFF
>many|TRBV10-3|NA|TRBJ1-3
TGTGCCATCAGTGAGCGCCACTCCGGGGGGCTATCTGGAAACACCATATATTTT
CAISERHSGGLSGNTIYF
>NA|TRBV6-1|TRBD1|TRBJ2-1
TGTGCCAGCAGTGAGCAGGGGGCTGGGGATGAGCAGTTCTTC
CASSEQGAGDEQFF
>NA|TRBV29-1|NA|TRBJ2-5
TGCAGCGTTAAGAACAGGTCCCTCAGAGAGACCCAGTACTTC
CSVKNRSLRETQYF
>NA|TRBV7-6|NA|TRBJ1-1
TGTGCCAGCAGCTTAATGATGGGGGGCGAAGCTTTCTTT
CASSLMMGGEAFF
>NA|TRBV28|TRBD2|TRBJ2-1
TGTGCCAGCAGTCGACTAGCGGGAGGGCCGGCGAATGAGCAGTTCTTC
CASSRLAGGPANEQFF
>NA|TRBV29-1|NA|TRBJ2-5
TGCAGCGTTGAAGGCTCATTTGGGTCCATCCAAGAGACCCAGTACTTC
CSVEGSFGSIQETQYF
>NA|TRBV12-3/TRBV12-4|NA|TRBJ2-3
TGTGCCAGCAGTCACAGGGAAGTTAGAGGCACAGATACGCAGTATTTT
CASSHREVRGTDTQYF
>NA|TRBV29-1|TRBD2|TRBJ2-7
TGCAGCGTTGACTGGGGGAGGGACTACGAGCAGTACTTC
CSVDWGRDYEQYF
>many|TRBV12-3/TRBV12-4|NA|TRBJ2-2
TGTGCCAGCAGCTCCACCAGCGGGACAGTTCTGAACACCGGGGAGCTGTTTTTT
CASSSTSGTVLNTGELFF
>few|TRBV20-1|TRBD1|TRBJ1-1
TGCAGTGCTAGAGGGACAGGCCCTCCTGAAGCTTTCTTT
CSARGTGPPEAFF
>many|TRBV7-2|NA|TRBJ2-1
TGTGCCAGCAGCTTAGAACTCTACAATGAGCAGTTCTTC
CASSLELYNEQFF
>NA|TRBV21-1|NA|TRBJ1-2
TGTGCCAGCAGCAACACAGGGTCTCGGAACTATGGCTACACCTTC
CASSNTGSRNYGYTF
>NA|TRBV20-1|TRBD1|TRBJ2-7
TGCAGTGCTTTTTCCGACAGGGGAGGCGAGCAGTACTTC
CSAFSDRGGEQYF
>NA|TRBV2|NA|TRBJ1-1
TGTGCCAGCAGTGAGTCGGGCAGCAAGAACACTGAAGCTTTCTTT
CASSESGSKNTEAFF
>NA|TRBV20-1|TRBD1|TRBJ1-5
TGCAGTGCGCCGGGACAGGGTATCGAGCCCCAGCATTTT
CSAPGQGIEPQHF
>NA|TRBV7-9|NA|TRBJ1-1
TGTGCCAGCAGCTTAAGCTACGAAGCTTTCTTT
CASSLSYEAFF
>few|TRBV20-1|NA|TRBJ2-7
TGCAGTGCTAGAGATCTGGCCACGGGATCCCTCTACGAGCAGTACTTC
CSARDLATGSLYEQYF
>NA|TRBV5-6|TRBD2|TRBJ2-3
TGTGCCAGCAGCCACGGGACTAGCGGGGGGACTTCCACAGATACGCAGTATTTT
CASSHGTSGGTSTDTQYF
>few|TRBV20-1|NA|TRBJ2-5
TGCAGTGCCCGTCCACTTAGGGTGTCAGAGACCCAGTACTTC
CSARPLRVSETQYF
>NA|TRBV29-1|TRBD2|TRBJ2-4
TGCAGCGTTCTAGCGGATAGAAACATTCAGTACTTC
CSVLADRNIQYF
>NA|TRBV4-3|NA|TRBJ2-1
TGCGCCAGCAGCCAAGGCAGGAAGGAGCCCAATGAGCAGTTCTTC
CASSQGRKEPNEQFF
>NA|TRBV5-8|TRBD2|TRBJ2-1
TGTGCCAGCAGCTTCCTACTAGCGGGGGTAGGGCAGTTCTTC
CASSFLLAGVGQFF
>few|TRBV6-5|NA|TRBJ1-6
TGTGCCAGCAGTTACTCGAAGGCGTGGGCCGGATCACCCCTCCACTTT
CASSYSKAWAGSPLHF
>NA|TRBV20-1|TRBD1|TRBJ2-5
TGCAGTGCTGGGGCCGGGACAGGAGGAGAGACCCAGTACTTC
CSAGAGTGGETQYF
>many|TRBV24-1|TRBD1|TRBJ1-1
TGTGCCACCAGTGATTCAGGGGGCACTGAAGCTTTCTTT
CATSDSGGTEAFF
>NA|TRBV24-1|NA|TRBJ2-2
TGTGCCACCAGTGTTGTTACTGGGGAGCTGTTTTTT
CATSVVTGELFF
>few|TRBV27|NA|TRBJ1-5
TGTGCCAGCAGTTCCCTCACCCGGAATCAGCCCCAGCATTTT
CASSSLTRNQPQHF
>few|TRBV4-3|NA|TRBJ1-5
TGCGCCAGCAGCCAAGACTGGGGGGCTTACAATCAGCCCCAGCATTTT
CASSQDWGAYNQPQHF
>NA|TRBV12-3/TRBV12-4|TRBD2|TRBJ2-1
TGTGCCAGCAGCCGACTAGCGGGAGTTGGTGAGCAGTTCTTC
CASSRLAGVGEQFF
>few|TRBV20-1|NA|TRBJ1-1
TGCAGTGCTAGCCCCCAGAACACTGAAGCTTTCTTT
CSASPQNTEAFF
>few|TRBV30|TRBD1|TRBJ1-2
TGTGCCTGGACCCCGGGACAGGGAAACTATGGCTACACCTTC
CAWTPGQGNYGYTF
>few|TRBV6-1|TRBD1|TRBJ2-2
TGTGCCAGCAGACCGGGACAGGGGATCAACACCGGGGAGCTGTTTTTT
CASRPGQGINTGELFF
>NA|TRBV12-5|NA|TRBJ2-1
TGTGCTAGTGGTTTGGTTCCACTCAGATCGGGTGAGCAGTTCTTC
CASGLVPLRSGEQFF
>few|TRBV20-1|NA|TRBJ2-4
TGCAGTGCTAGAGATGGACCCCCGGTCTCAGTGGACATTCAGTACTTC
CSARDGPPVSVDIQYF
>few|TRBV15|TRBD1|TRBJ1-2
TGTGCCACCAGCTCGCAGACAGGGGGAAACTATGGCTACACCTTC
CATSSQTGGNYGYTF
>few|TRBV5-1|NA|TRBJ1-1
TGCGCCAGCAGCACCGGAGGGGAGAACACTGAAGCTTTCTTT
CASSTGGENTEAFF
>few|TRBV5-4|NA|TRBJ1-5
TGTGCCAGCAGCTTGGATGGGAGGGGCGATAGCAATCAGCCCCAGCATTTT
CASSLDGRGDSNQPQHF
>few|TRBV5-1|NA|TRBJ1-1
TGCGCCAGCGTCGACCTTCCGGGAGAAAACACTGAAGCTTTCTTT
CASVDLPGENTEAFF
>few|TRBV5-1|NA|TRBJ2-2
TGCGCCAGCAGCCCGGACATCCGCTCGAACACCGGGGAGCTGTTTTTT
CASSPDIRSNTGELFF
>few|TRBV20-1|NA|TRBJ1-1
TGCAGTGCTAGAGACAGGGGCGTGAACACTGAAGCTTTCTTT
CSARDRGVNTEAFF
>few|TRBV20-1|TRBD1|TRBJ2-5
TGCAGTGCTAGAGAGACAGGGGAGTGGGTGTACCAAGAGACCCAGTACTTC
CSARETGEWVYQETQYF
>many|TRBV29-1|NA|TRBJ1-2
TGCAGCGTTGAAGTAAAAGGGAACTATGGCTACACCTTC
CSVEVKGNYGYTF
>NA|TRBV7-3|TRBD1|TRBJ2-5
TGTGCCAGCAGCCCCTACAGGGGCGGAAAGACCCAGTACTTC
CASSPYRGGKTQYF
>NA|TRBV27|TRBD2|TRBJ2-2
TGTGCCAGCAGTCACACTAAAGGACTAGCGGGAGTGTCAGGGGAGCTGTTTTTT
CASSHTKGLAGVSGELFF
>few|TRBV20-1|TRBD2|TRBJ2-1
TGCAGTGCAAGGGGGGGACTAGCGATCCATGAGCAGTTCTTC
CSARGGLAIHEQFF